The 11 T cell receptor beta chains reported below all come from one sample, sequenced in a study of memory CD4+ T cells and cytomegalovirus serostatus. Single viable CD3+CD4+CD8-CD45RO+ cells were sorted as the memory CD4+ T cells. The repertoire was sequenced with immunoSEQ multiplex PCR; TCRdb's copy has only in-frame clones and lacks some. The table records over 35,000 clones, 75% to 85% of them present only once. Sequenced input: memory CD4+ T cells from blood. The origin of the receptors is an adult in good health and CMV-seronegative.

The rearrangement uses TRBV19 and TRBJ1-4; no clear D. Germline V gene lookup returns CDR1 LNHDA and CDR2 SQIVND (reference sequence). The CDR3 covers 15 residues. V was clipped by 5 bases and J by 5 bases, with 15 bases between them. The CDR3 loop reads CASSAGLGLNEKLFF. The DNA of the CDR3 is TGTGCCAGTAGTGCCGGACTAGGGCTCAATGAAAAACTGTTTTTT.

This chain uses TRBV6-1 with TRBJ1-1; D is undetermined. The CDR3 has 13 amino acids. Trimming cost V 3 bases and J 4 bases, with 9 bases left between them. The germline CDR1 and CDR2 sequences are MNHNS and SASEGT. The CDR3 region has the DNA TGTGCCAGCAGTGACTACCCGGGCACTGAAGCTTTCTTT. Its translation: CASSDYPGTEAFF.

The V and J genes are TRBV9 and TRBJ2-1; 12 positions agree with TRBD2. The CDR3 length is 18 residues. Per germline, CDR1 SGDLS and CDR2 YYNGEE. After removal of 0 bases from V and 10 bases from J, the junction contained 14 bases not matched to a gene. CDR3 region: CASSVGSRRLAGAYEQFF. CDR3 DNA: TGTGCCAGCAGCGTAGGATCCCGCCGACTAGCGGGGGCCTACGAGCAGTTCTTC.

The count of this clone is one. The rearrangement links TRBV29-1 to TRBJ1-5; D is possibly TRBD1 (6 bases). The CDR3 is 14 amino acids. CDR1 is SQVTM, CDR2 ANQGSEA, per germline. V lost 7 bases and J 3 bases, leaving 16 bases between the germline ends. Here the CDR3 reads CSAQKGGDNQPQHF. CDR3 DNA: TGCAGCGCTCAGAAGGGGGGGGACAATCAGCCCCAGCATTTT.

The CDR3 here is CASSFSSGGGAQYF. Written as DNA, the CDR3 is TGTGCCAGCAGTTTCTCTAGCGGCGGAGGGGCGCAGTATTTT. The chain couples TRBV28 to TRBJ2-3, with 7 bases lining up with TRBD2. The CDR3 sequence is 14 residues long. Germline trimming cut 3 bases from V and 10 bases from J; bases unmatched to any gene: 10. Germline loops: CDR1 MDHEN, CDR2 SYDVKM. The full variable domain, its missing parts supplied by reference TRBV28 and TRBJ2-3, is DVKVTQSSRYLVKRTGEKVFLECVQDMDHENMFWYRQDPGLGLRLIYFSYDVKMKEKGDIPEGYSVSREKKERFSLILESASTNQTSMYLCASSFSSGGGAQYFGPGTRLTVL.

In DNA, the CDR3 is TGTGCCTGGAGTGCCGCCGGGACAGGATCTAACTATGGCTACACCTTC. This codes for CAWSAAGTGSNYGYTF. This sequence joins TRBV30 and TRBJ1-2; 8 bases fit TRBD1. After removal of 1 base from V and 0 bases from J, the junction contained 7 bases not matched to a gene. CDR3 length: 16 amino acids. CDR1 GTSNPN and CDR2 SVGIG come from the germline V gene (reference sequence). Looking up the rest from reference TRBV30 and TRBJ1-2 gives the full variable domain: SQTIHQWPATLVQPVGSPLSLECTVEGTSNPNLYWYRQAAGRGLQLLFYSVGIGQISSEVPQNLSASRPQDRQFILSSKKLLLSDSGFYLCAWSAAGTGSNYGYTFGSGTRLTVV.

This clone has just a few counts. The chain recombines TRBV28 with TRBJ1-2; 7 bases align to TRBD1. Trimming took 2 bases from V and 3 from J; bases not matched to a gene: 0. Germline V gives CDR1 MDHEN, CDR2 SYDVKM. The CDR3 length is 13 residues. This CDR3 reads CASSLGTDYGYTF. CDR3 bases: TGTGCCAGCAGTTTAGGGACAGACTATGGCTACACCTTC.

V gene TRBV19 combines with J gene TRBJ1-1; D is possibly TRBD1 (5 bases). V lost 1 base, J lost 11 bases, and 14 bases lay in between. This CDR3 is 13 amino acids long. Germline loops: CDR1 LNHDA, CDR2 SQIVND (reference sequence). As DNA, the CDR3 is TGTGCCAGTAGTATAGTCGCAGGCCGGGGGGCTTTCTTT. It translates to CASSIVAGRGAFF.

V usage is TRBV11-2 and J usage is TRBJ2-7, with D perhaps TRBD1 (5 bases). The CDR3 runs to 14 residues. Looked up from germline, CDR1 is SGHAT and CDR2 is FQNNGV. The V gene lost 6 bases and the J gene lost 0 bases, with 12 bases spanning the gap. CDR3 sequence: CASSRQSSSYEQYF. The CDR3 nucleotides are TGTGCCAGCAGTCGACAGTCGAGCTCCTACGAGCAGTACTTC.

The chain employs TRBV4-2 and TRBJ2-3; D may be TRBD2 (5 bases). The germline gives CDR1 LGHNA, CDR2 YNFKEQ. The CDR3 sequence is 15 residues long. With 0 bases removed from V and 4 bases from J, the gap between germline ends came to 11 bases. This CDR3 reads CASSQDTGVPDTQYF. CDR3 bases: TGTGCCAGCAGCCAAGATACCGGGGTCCCAGATACGCAGTATTTT.

The rearrangement links TRBV30 to TRBJ2-7, with TRBD2 matching 7 bases. This CDR3 contains 13 residues. The ends lost 2 bases at V and 4 bases at J; junction bases unmatched: 5. The germline CDR1 and CDR2 sequences are GTSNPN and SVGIG (reference sequence). For the CDR3, the DNA is TGTGCCTGGAGTAACCAGGGAGGGTACGAGCAGTACTTC. It translates to CAWSNQGGYEQYF.